The rows below give T cell receptor beta chains drawn from one sample of a study of blood T cell repertoires in COVID-19. Repertoires were generated with immunoSEQ multiplex PCR, while TCRdb's copy carries only in-frame clones and drops some. The sample includes roughly 250,000 clones, approximately 85% of them seen just once. The specimen sequenced was peripheral blood. These receptors were obtained from a woman aged 55-69 years with active or convalescent COVID-19. The CDR3 runs from the conserved cysteine through the conserved F or W. The D gene is left open where the match is weak. Size values are once, few and many counts, or a class for expanded clones, and some rows have none.

cdr3_length clone_size j_call d_call v_call cdr3_aa cdr3_nt
15 . TRBJ2-7 . TRBV9 CASSVAAGGVDEQYF TGTGCCAGCAGCGTAGCTGCGGGTGGGGTTGACGAGCAGTACTTC
13 . TRBJ2-7 . TRBV12-3/TRBV12-4 CASSSTNSYEQYF TGTGCCAGCAGTTCAACAAATTCCTACGAGCAGTACTTC
16 few TRBJ2-7 TRBD1 TRBV6-2/TRBV6-3 CASSYSGDRGLHEQYF TGTGCCAGCAGTTACTCCGGGGACAGGGGGCTCCACGAGCAGTACTTC
14 . TRBJ2-5 . TRBV2 CASSGLGGRETQYF TGTGCCAGCAGTGGCCTGGGGGGGCGGGAGACCCAGTACTTC
15 . TRBJ1-5 TRBD1 TRBV4-1 CASSWDRGSNQPQHF TGCGCCAGCAGCTGGGACAGGGGGAGCAATCAGCCCCAGCATTTT
13 . TRBJ2-1 TRBD1 TRBV30 CAWSGTGINEQFF TGTGCCTGGAGTGGGACAGGAATCAATGAGCAGTTCTTC
15 . TRBJ2-5 TRBD1 TRBV7-3 CASSLTGDRGETQYF TGTGCCAGCAGCTTAACCGGGGACAGGGGAGAGACCCAGTACTTC
14 . TRBJ2-7 TRBD1 TRBV27 CASSSGTGHYEQYF TGTGCCAGCAGTTCCGGGACAGGGCACTACGAGCAGTACTTC
14 . TRBJ2-1 . TRBV11-3 CASSLGLEGNEQFF TGTGCCAGCAGCTTAGGGCTAGAGGGCAATGAGCAGTTCTTC
16 . TRBJ2-1 TRBD2 TRBV4-3 CASSQTSGGRVNEQFF TGCGCCAGCAGCCAAACGTCGGGGGGGCGGGTGAATGAGCAGTTCTTC
17 . TRBJ1-1 TRBD1 TRBV25-1 CASSEYGTVFMNTEAFF TGTGCCAGCAGTGAATATGGGACAGTATTTATGAACACTGAAGCTTTCTTT
15 . TRBJ1-6 . TRBV28 CASSSGQYYNSPLHF TGTGCCAGCAGTTCAGGGCAGTACTATAATTCACCCCTCCACTTT
15 . TRBJ2-7 . TRBV7-8 CASSVEGQGMYEQYF TGTGCCAGCAGCGTAGAAGGTCAGGGCATGTACGAGCAGTACTTC
16 . TRBJ1-1 TRBD1 TRBV5-1 CASSFGDSEGNTEAFF TGCGCCAGCAGCTTTGGGGACAGTGAGGGGAACACTGAAGCTTTCTTT
16 . TRBJ1-1 TRBD1 TRBV5-1 CASSLRQGTPNTEAFF TGCGCCAGCAGCTTGAGACAGGGGACCCCGAACACTGAAGCTTTCTTT
14 once TRBJ1-5 . TRBV6-5 CASSPARVDQPQHF TGTGCCAGCAGCCCGGCGAGGGTAGATCAGCCCCAGCATTTT
15 . TRBJ2-7 TRBD1 TRBV28 CASSPDRGFSYEQYF TGTGCCAGCAGCCCCGACAGGGGGTTCTCCTACGAGCAGTACTTC
17 . TRBJ2-7 TRBD2 TRBV5-1 CASSSGLAGVYSYEQYF TGCGCCAGCAGCTCCGGACTAGCGGGTGTATACTCCTACGAGCAGTACTTC
15 . TRBJ2-7 TRBD1 TRBV7-9 CASSTTRDRGSEQYF TGTGCCAGCAGCACAACCCGGGACAGAGGGTCCGAGCAGTACTTC
13 . TRBJ1-1 . TRBV19 CASAPVMNTEAFF TGTGCCAGCGCGCCGGTGATGAACACTGAAGCTTTCTTT
13 few TRBJ2-7 . TRBV3-1/TRBV3-2 CASSHPRGLEQYF TGTGCCAGCAGCCATCCAAGGGGCTTGGAGCAGTACTTC
18 few TRBJ1-5 TRBD1 TRBV6-6 CASSQNRGGPYSNQPQHF TGTGCCAGCAGTCAGAACAGGGGAGGCCCGTATAGCAATCAGCCCCAGCATTTT
14 . TRBJ2-5 TRBD1 TRBV19 CATSPGTGYETQYF TGTGCCACCTCCCCGGGGACAGGATACGAGACCCAGTACTTC
14 few TRBJ1-2 . TRBV6-6 CASSYSGNLDGYTF TGTGCCAGCAGTTACTCCGGTAATCTCGATGGCTACACCTTC
17 . TRBJ2-3 TRBD2 TRBV7-2 CASSLVPAGGGADTQYF TGTGCCAGCAGCTTAGTTCCAGCGGGGGGCGGTGCAGATACGCAGTATTTT
13 . TRBJ1-2 TRBD1 TRBV2 CASSADRDYGYTF TGTGCCAGCAGTGCGGACAGGGACTATGGCTACACCTTC
13 once TRBJ1-1 . TRBV7-2 CASSLVNDREAFF TGTGCCAGCAGCTTAGTCAACGACAGGGAAGCTTTCTTT
18 . TRBJ2-6 TRBD1 TRBV7-9 CASSITGQGSSGANVLTF TGTGCCAGCAGTATTACGGGACAGGGGAGCTCTGGGGCCAACGTCCTGACTTTC
14 . TRBJ2-4 . TRBV27 CASSLSVAGNIQYF TGTGCCAGCAGTTTATCCGTGGCGGGGAACATTCAGTACTTC
17 . TRBJ2-3 . TRBV7-2 CASSLGPAIPRTDTQYF TGTGCCAGCAGCTTAGGCCCTGCGATACCCCGCACAGATACGCAGTATTTT
16 . TRBJ1-6 TRBD1 TRBV4-1 CASSPFPGQKNSPLHF TGCGCCAGCAGCCCTTTCCCGGGACAGAAGAATTCACCCCTCCACTTT
16 . TRBJ2-2 . TRBV25-1 CASSEESLVGTGELFF TGTGCCAGCAGTGAAGAAAGCCTAGTCGGGACCGGGGAGCTGTTTTTT
14 . TRBJ1-2 . TRBV18 CASSPENRGYGYTF TGTGCCAGCTCACCCGAAAATCGGGGATATGGCTACACCTTC
15 . TRBJ2-7 TRBD1 TRBV6-2/TRBV6-3 CASSYGGTGNYEQYF TGTGCCAGCAGTTACGGGGGGACAGGGAATTACGAGCAGTACTTC
14 few TRBJ2-1 . TRBV18 CASSLTYSYNEQFF TGTGCCAGCTCACTCACATACTCCTACAATGAGCAGTTCTTC
15 . TRBJ2-3 TRBD2 TRBV7-3 CASSSRGVSTDTQYF TGTGCCAGCAGCTCACGGGGGGTTAGCACAGATACGCAGTATTTT
15 . TRBJ2-5 . TRBV3-1/TRBV3-2 CASSQHEGEGETQYF TGTGCCAGCAGCCAACATGAGGGGGAGGGGGAGACCCAGTACTTC
16 . TRBJ2-3 TRBD2 TRBV3-1/TRBV3-2 CASSPFGAGGTDTQYF TGTGCCAGCAGCCCCTTCGGTGCGGGGGGCACAGATACGCAGTATTTT